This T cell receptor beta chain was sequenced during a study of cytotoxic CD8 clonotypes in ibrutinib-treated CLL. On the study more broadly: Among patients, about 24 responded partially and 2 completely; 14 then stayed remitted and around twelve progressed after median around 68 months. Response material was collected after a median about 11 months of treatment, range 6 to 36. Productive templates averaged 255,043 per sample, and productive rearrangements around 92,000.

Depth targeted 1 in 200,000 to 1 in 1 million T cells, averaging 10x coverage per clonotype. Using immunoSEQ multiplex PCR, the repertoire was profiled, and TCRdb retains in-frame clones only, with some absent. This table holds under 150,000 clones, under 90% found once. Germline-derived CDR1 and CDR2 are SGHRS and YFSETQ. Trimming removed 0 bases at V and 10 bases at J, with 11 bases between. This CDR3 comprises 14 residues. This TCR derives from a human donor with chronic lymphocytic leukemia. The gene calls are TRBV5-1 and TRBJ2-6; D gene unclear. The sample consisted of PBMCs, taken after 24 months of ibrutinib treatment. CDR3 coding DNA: TGCGCCAGCAGCTTGGTGGCAGTGGGTAACGTCCTGACTTTC. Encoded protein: CASSLVAVGNVLTF.